The T cell receptor (beta chain) described here comes from a study of T cell responses to AZD1222 COVID-19 vaccine. The CDR3 consists of 11 residues. V gave up 3 bases and J gave up 3 bases, with 3 bases separating them. On this clone itself: The antigen remains undetermined.

Study conclusions and caveats: Reports say nearly half of spike-specific TCRs go after unmutated variant regions. None of the repertoires were sampled until the peak T cell response had passed.

Assay: immunoSEQ multiplex PCR; the TCRdb copy retains only in-frame clones and omits some. The data show tens of thousands of clones, with 89% seen just once and roughly 14% held by the top ten. Sequenced material: peripheral blood, taken 28 days after the second AZD1222 dose. The genes are TRBV12-3 or TRBV12-4 and TRBJ2-7; D gene ambiguous. The sequence derives from an adult who received the AZD1222 COVID-19 vaccine. The CDR3 loop reads CASSFSYEQYF. CDR3 bases: TGTGCCAGCAGTTTCAGCTACGAGCAGTACTTC.